The 7 T cell receptor beta chains below were found in one sample sequenced in a study of T cells in Graves' hyperthyroidism and ophthalmopathy. RNA transcripts gave rise to amplified TCR beta CDR3 regions. First-round RT-PCR with HTBI primers amplified the TCR CDR3 region. TCRdb processed the multiplex PCR reads anew with MiXCR; each CDR3 protein has one entry. The sample yields under 700,000 distinct CDR3 sequences, 35% to 55% seen once. The specimen sequenced was peripheral blood or thyroid tissue (not recorded which). The receptors shown here come from a young woman with Graves' hyperthyroidism.

The chain carries TRBV7-3 and TRBJ2-7; a possible D gene is TRBD1 (6 bases). This CDR3 comprises 15 residues. V lost 5 bases to trimming and J lost 5 bases, with 19 bases between them. Germline V gene data show CDR1 as SGHTA and CDR2 as FQGTGA. Here the CDR3 reads CASSDETGGGNEQYF. Here the CDR3 DNA reads TGTGCCAGCAGCGATGAGACAGGAGGTGGTAACGAGCAGTACTTC.

V is TRBV6-5 and J is TRBJ2-7; no clear D. Looked up from germline, CDR1 is MNHEY and CDR2 is SVGAGI. The V gene lost 2 bases and the J gene lost 0 bases, with 11 bases spanning the gap. The CDR3 loop spans 15 amino acids. The CDR3 sequence: CASSYTRAYSYEQYF. CDR3 coding DNA: TGTGCCAGCAGTTACACCCGGGCATACTCCTACGAGCAGTACTTC.

Points on this clonotype: A read error may produce the germline difference seen at one junction end. V is TRBV7-2 and J is TRBJ2-5; TRBD2 might be the D (6 bases). From germline, CDR1 is SGHTA and CDR2 FQGNSA. This CDR3 spans 15 amino acids. CDR3 nucleotide sequence: TGCGCCAGCAGCCCCTATGTGGGGGAGGAAGAGACCCAGTACTTC. Translation: CASSPYVGEEETQYF.

This clonotype was detected a few times. The chain links TRBV7-9 to TRBJ2-7; D is undetermined. Trimming took off 6 bases at V and 2 bases at J, with 8 bases between the two ends. The CDR3 has 12 residues. Germline V gene data show CDR1 as SEHNR and CDR2 as FQNEAQ (reference sequence). The CDR3 spells CASSQSAYEQYF. DNA for the CDR3: TGTGCCAGCAGTCAGAGCGCCTACGAGCAGTACTTC.

This clonotype was recorded at least ten times. The chain links TRBV7-8 to TRBJ2-7, with TRBD1 as a possible D gene (5 bases). Germline-derived CDR1 and CDR2 are SGHVS and FQNEAQ. The CDR3 is 14 amino acids. Trimming pared 4 bases from V and 3 bases from J, leaving 13 bases between. The DNA for the CDR3 is TGTGCCAGCAGCTCCGTGGGGCAGAACTACGAGCAGTACTTC. Translating it yields CASSSVGQNYEQYF.

The chain couples TRBV7-2 to TRBJ1-5, with D tentatively TRBD1 (6 bases). The ends were cut back, 2 bases at V and 5 bases at J, with 19 bases in the middle. The CDR3 is made up of 17 amino acids. Per the germline V gene, CDR1 is SGHTA and CDR2 is FQGNSA. CDR3 coding DNA: TGTGCCAGCAGCTTATGGGCCCTAGCCGGGGGCGATCAGCCCCAGCATTTT. Translating gives CASSLWALAGGDQPQHF.

This clonotype was detected only a few times. V usage is TRBV7-6 and J usage is TRBJ2-7; 7 bases are shared with TRBD2. The CDR3 loop spans 16 amino acids. Germline loops: CDR1 SGHVS, CDR2 FNYEAQ. J lost 0 bases, V lost 5 bases, and 10 bases had no gene match. The CDR3 loop reads CASSGEGLRSSYEQYF. CDR3 nucleotides: TGTGCCAGCAGCGGGGAGGGACTGCGAAGCTCCTACGAGCAGTACTTC.